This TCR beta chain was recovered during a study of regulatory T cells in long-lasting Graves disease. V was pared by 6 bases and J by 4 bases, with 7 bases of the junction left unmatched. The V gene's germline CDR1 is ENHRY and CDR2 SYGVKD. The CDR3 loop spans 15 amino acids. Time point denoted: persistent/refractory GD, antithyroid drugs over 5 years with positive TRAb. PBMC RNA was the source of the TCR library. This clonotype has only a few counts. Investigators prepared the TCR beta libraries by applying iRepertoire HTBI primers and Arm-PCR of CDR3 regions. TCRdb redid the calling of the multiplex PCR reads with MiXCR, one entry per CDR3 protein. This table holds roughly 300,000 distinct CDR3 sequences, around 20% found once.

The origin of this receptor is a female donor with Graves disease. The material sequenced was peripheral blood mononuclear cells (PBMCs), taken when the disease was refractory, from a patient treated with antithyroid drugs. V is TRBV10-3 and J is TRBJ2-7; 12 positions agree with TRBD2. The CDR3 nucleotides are TGTGCCATCAGGATGACTAGCGGGAGCTCGTACGAGCAGTACTTC. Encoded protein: CAIRMTSGSSYEQYF.